This T cell receptor (beta chain) was sequenced in a study of graft-versus-host responses after intestinal transplantation. Study in general: Anti-thymocyte globulin induction was given to all recipients, followed by tacrolimus and steroids for two to four years. Overall study results and limits: Marrow from the recipient contained GvH clones, some of which had appeared first in ileum or blood.

Only in-frame clones appear in the TCRdb table, and some are missing; sequencing was by immunoSEQ multiplex PCR. This table holds tens of thousands of clones, over 85% found once. Notes on this clone: Its antigen is not known.

This CDR3 spans 12 amino acids. Trimming took off 5 bases at V and 0 bases at J, with 8 bases between the two ends. Germline V gene data show CDR1 as SQVTM and CDR2 as ANQGSEA. This receptor was obtained from a human patient who received an intestinal transplant, so some T cells may come from the graft donor. V usage is TRBV29-1 and J usage is TRBJ2-7; no firm D call. The sample was PBMCs, taken 16 days after intestinal transplant. The CDR3, as DNA: TGCAGCGTTTCTTCAAGCTCCTACGAGCAGTACTTC. Its translation: CSVSSSSYEQYF.